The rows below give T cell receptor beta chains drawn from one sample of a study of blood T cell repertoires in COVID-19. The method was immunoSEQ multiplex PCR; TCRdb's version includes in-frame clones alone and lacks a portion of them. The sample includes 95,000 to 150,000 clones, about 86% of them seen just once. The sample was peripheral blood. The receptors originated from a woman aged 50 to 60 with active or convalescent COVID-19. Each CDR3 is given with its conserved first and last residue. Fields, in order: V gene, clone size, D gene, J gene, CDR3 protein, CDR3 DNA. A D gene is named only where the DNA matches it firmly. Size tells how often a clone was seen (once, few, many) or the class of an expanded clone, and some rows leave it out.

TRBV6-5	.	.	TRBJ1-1	CASSYSAQPPTEAFF	TGTGCCAGCAGTTACTCTGCACAACCCCCCACTGAAGCTTTCTTT
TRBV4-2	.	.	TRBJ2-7	CASSQDIRQNQAYEQYF	TGTGCCAGCAGCCAAGATATTAGACAGAATCAAGCCTACGAGCAGTACTTC
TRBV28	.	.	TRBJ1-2	CASTGGGRGYTF	TGTGCCAGCACCGGGGGGGGGCGCGGCTACACCTTC
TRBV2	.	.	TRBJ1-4	CASEEFSTINEKLFF	TGTGCCAGCGAGGAGTTCAGTACTATTAATGAAAAACTGTTTTTT
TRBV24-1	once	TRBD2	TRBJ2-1	CATSDPGLAGANEQFF	TGTGCCACCAGTGATCCCGGACTAGCGGGAGCGAATGAGCAGTTCTTC
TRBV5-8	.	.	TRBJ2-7	CASSLVGTGSYEQYF	TGTGCCAGCAGCTTGGTGGGGACTGGATCCTACGAGCAGTACTTC
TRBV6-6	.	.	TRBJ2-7	CASSSLAGPHYEQYF	TGTGCCAGCAGTTCCCTGGCAGGGCCGCACTACGAGCAGTACTTC
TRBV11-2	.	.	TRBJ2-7	CASSLAASRSGEWGEQYF	TGTGCCAGCAGCTTAGCGGCCTCCAGGTCGGGGGAGTGGGGCGAGCAGTACTTC
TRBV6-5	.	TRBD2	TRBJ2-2	CASSSTSGNTGELFF	TGTGCCAGCAGTTCGACTAGCGGAAACACCGGGGAGCTGTTTTTT
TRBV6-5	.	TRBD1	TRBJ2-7	CASKSGTGSSYEQYF	TGTGCCAGCAAATCCGGGACAGGAAGCTCCTACGAGCAGTACTTC
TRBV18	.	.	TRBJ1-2	CASSPWAAGDYGYTF	TGTGCCAGCTCCCCATGGGCGGCAGGGGACTATGGCTACACCTTC
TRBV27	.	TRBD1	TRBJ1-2	CASRPTGGVGYTF	TGTGCCAGCAGACCCACAGGGGGTGTGGGATACACCTTC
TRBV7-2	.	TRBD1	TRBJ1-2	CASRKRQGSYGYTF	TGTGCCAGCAGGAAGCGACAGGGGAGCTATGGCTACACCTTC
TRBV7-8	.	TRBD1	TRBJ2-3	CASSAGTASTDTQYF	TGTGCCAGCAGTGCCGGGACAGCTAGCACAGATACGCAGTATTTT
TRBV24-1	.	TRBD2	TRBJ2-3	CATSDPGLAEATDTQYF	TGTGCCACCAGTGATCCCGGACTAGCGGAGGCCACAGATACGCAGTATTTT
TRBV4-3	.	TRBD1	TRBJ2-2	CASSQGTGTNTGELFF	TGCGCCAGCAGCCAAGGGACAGGGACGAACACCGGGGAGCTGTTTTTT
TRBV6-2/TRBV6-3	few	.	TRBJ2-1	CASSTLSSYNEQFF	TGTGCCAGCAGCACCCTGAGCTCCTACAATGAGCAGTTCTTC
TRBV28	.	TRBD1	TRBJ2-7	CASNRFGTGNDQYF	TGTGCCAGCAATAGGTTCGGGACAGGGAACGACCAGTACTTC
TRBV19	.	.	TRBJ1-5	CASKGGAGNQPQHF	TGTGCCAGTAAGGGAGGGGCCGGCAATCAGCCCCAGCATTTT
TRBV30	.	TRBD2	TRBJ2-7	CAWSVRLAGGGEQYF	TGTGCCTGGAGTGTACGGCTAGCGGGAGGAGGAGAGCAGTACTTC
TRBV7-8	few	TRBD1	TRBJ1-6	CASSLVFAGTGDFYNSPLHF	TGTGCCAGCAGCTTAGTGTTTGCCGGGACAGGGGACTTCTATAATTCACCCCTCCACTTT
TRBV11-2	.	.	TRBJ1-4	CASSPRTGNNEKLFF	TGTGCCAGCAGCCCGCGCACAGGGAATAATGAAAAACTGTTTTTT
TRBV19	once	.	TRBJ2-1	CASSIGLGSRRGPNEQFF	TGTGCCAGTAGTATAGGACTAGGTAGTCGAAGGGGGCCCAATGAGCAGTTCTTC
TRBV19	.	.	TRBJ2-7	CASSKTPSTTDEQYF	TGTGCCAGTAGTAAAACGCCGTCAACTACGGACGAGCAGTACTTC
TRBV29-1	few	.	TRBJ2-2	CSAGGGSNTGELFF	TGCAGCGCCGGCGGCGGGTCGAACACCGGGGAGCTGTTTTTT
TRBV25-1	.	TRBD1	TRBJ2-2	CASSVETGFNTGELFF	TGTGCCAGCAGTGTGGAGACAGGGTTTAACACCGGGGAGCTGTTTTTT
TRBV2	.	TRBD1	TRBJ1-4	CASRTGGSNEKLFF	TGTGCCAGCAGAACAGGGGGCTCTAATGAAAAACTGTTTTTT
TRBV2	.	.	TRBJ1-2	CASRGGNARLYGYTF	TGTGCCAGCAGAGGGGGAAATGCCAGACTCTATGGCTACACCTTC
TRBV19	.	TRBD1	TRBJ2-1	CASSTPNRGLNNEQFF	TGTGCCAGTAGTACTCCCAACAGGGGGCTGAACAATGAGCAGTTCTTC
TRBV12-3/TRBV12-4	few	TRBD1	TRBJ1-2	CASSRDRLYGYTF	TGTGCCAGCAGCCGGGACAGGCTCTATGGCTACACCTTC
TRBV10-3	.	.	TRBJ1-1	CAIKEGEVNTEAFF	TGTGCCATCAAAGAAGGGGAGGTGAACACTGAAGCTTTCTTT
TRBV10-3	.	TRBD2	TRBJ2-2	CAISSRGGNTGELFF	TGTGCCATCAGCTCTCGGGGGGGGAACACCGGGGAGCTGTTTTTT
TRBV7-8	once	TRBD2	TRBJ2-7	CASSLGEGSYEQYF	TGTGCCAGCAGCTTGGGGGAGGGCTCCTACGAGCAGTACTTC
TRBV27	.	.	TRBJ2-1	CASSLGPQEFVNEQFF	TGTGCCAGCAGTCTGGGCCCGCAAGAGTTTGTTAATGAGCAGTTCTTC